This TCR beta chain was identified in a study of Ad26.COV2.S vaccination and SARS-CoV-2 variants. TCRdb's table, derived via immunoSEQ multiplex PCR, lists solely in-frame clones and lacks some. This sample has approximately 340,000 clones, with approximately 84% found just once. Treatment indicated: 19 received Ad26.COV2.S at low or high dose, single or two shots; several received placebo; per-sample allocation not given. After the first vaccine or placebo injection, samples were drawn on day 63. Within Boston, the person who donated was an adult of 18-55 years. In germline, CDR1 is SGHTA, CDR2 FQGNSA. CDR3 length: 14 residues. Germline trimming cut 0 bases from V and 4 bases from J; bases unmatched to any gene: 0.

The V and J genes are TRBV7-2 and TRBJ2-3; TRBD1 aligns across 8 bases. The material sequenced was peripheral blood, taken in a trial of Ad26.COV2.S vaccine versus placebo. The clonotype was recovered from a person aged 18-60 years who received the Ad26.COV2.S COVID-19 vaccine or a placebo. The chain's CDR3 is CASSLAGQADTQYF. As DNA, the CDR3 is TGTGCCAGCAGCTTAGCGGGACAGGCAGATACGCAGTATTTT.